This T cell receptor beta chain is from a study of T cell responses to AZD1222 COVID-19 vaccine. Study conclusions and caveats: Donors in the cohort were predominantly white British and more often female, and clonal diversity was possibly underestimated.

Libraries were prepared by immunoSEQ multiplex PCR; TCRdb keeps only in-frame clonotypes and omits some of them. The sample holds approximately 88,000 clones, around 92% seen once. The V segment lost 6 bases and the J segment 6 bases; nucleotides outside the gene matches: 11. In germline, CDR1 is SGHTA, CDR2 FQGTGA. This CDR3 is built from 16 residues. With respect to this clone: The antigen remains unidentified.

This specimen was peripheral blood, taken on day 0 of AZD1222 vaccination. This chain uses TRBV7-3 with TRBJ2-1; 10 bases are shared with TRBD2. The clonotype comes from an adult in good health. The DNA of the CDR3 is TGTGCCAGCAGGCCCCCGGGACTAGCGTTCGGCAATGAGCAGTTCTTC. This sequence encodes CASRPPGLAFGNEQFF.